What follows describes a single T cell receptor beta chain. The entry originates in a study of blood T cell repertoires in COVID-19. Measured with immunoSEQ multiplex PCR; TCRdb has only the in-frame clones, and not every one. The sample consists of roughly 70,000 clones, 80% to 95% of them appearing once. Germline V lookup: CDR1 SGHTS, CDR2 YDEGEE. This CDR3 contains 15 residues. V was pared by 4 bases and J by 5 bases, with 19 bases between. The sample comprised peripheral blood. The rearrangement uses TRBV5-8 and TRBJ2-7; D is possibly TRBD2 (6 bases). The TCR originated in a man in his forties or fifties with COVID-19, enrolled during active disease. In DNA form, the CDR3 reads TGTGCCAGCAGCAGGGGTTATGGGGAGGCCGACGAGCAGTACTTC. Translated, it gives CASSRGYGEADEQYF.